This entry lists 5 T cell receptor beta chains sequenced from one sample in a study of cytomegalovirus exposure and HLA in healthy donors. Only in-frame clones appear in the TCRdb table, and some are missing; sequencing was by immunoSEQ multiplex PCR. The sample includes around 54,000 clones, about 92% of them seen just once. The sequencing sample was made of PBMCs. These receptors originate from a woman aged 18-29 years in good health and CMV-seropositive.

The chain employs TRBV19 and TRBJ1-2; TRBD1 matches 7 bases. From germline, CDR1 is LNHDA and CDR2 SQIVND (reference sequence). Germline trimming cut 10 bases from V and 7 bases from J; bases unmatched to any gene: 12. This CDR3 contains 13 residues. The chain's CDR3 is CATSDRVVGGYTF. The CDR3 DNA reads as TGTGCCACCTCCGACAGGGTGGTGGGTGGCTACACCTTC.

V usage is TRBV10-3 and J usage is TRBJ2-5; D is uncertain. Germline-derived CDR1 and CDR2 are ENHRY and SYGVKD. V lost 3 bases and J 0 bases, leaving 11 bases between the germline ends. CDR3 length: 15 amino acids. The CDR3 DNA sequence: TGTGCCATCAGTGATGATCTTCGGGACCAAGAGACCCAGTACTTC. Protein sequence: CAISDDLRDQETQYF.

The gene calls are TRBV6-1 and TRBJ1-3, with D hard to call. Germline CDR1 MNHNS, CDR2 SASEGT. The ends were cut back, 3 bases at V and 0 bases at J, with 12 bases in the middle. The length of the CDR3 is 16 residues. Here the CDR3 reads CASSEEILSSGNTIYF. CDR3 coding DNA: TGTGCCAGCAGTGAGGAGATCCTAAGCTCTGGAAACACCATATATTTT.

The CDR3 is CASSVDVGGNQPQHF. The DNA of the CDR3 is TGTGCCAGCAGTGTGGACGTAGGGGGCAATCAGCCCCAGCATTTT. V and J are TRBV6-4 and TRBJ1-5; D perhaps matches TRBD1 (5 bases). Germline CDR1 reads MRHNA; CDR2 reads SNTAGT. Trimming took 4 bases from V and 2 from J, leaving 12 bases between them. The CDR3 is 15 amino acids.

The rearrangement joins TRBV5-5 to TRBJ2-3, with D possibly being TRBD1 (5 bases). Deletions cut 3 bases from V and 0 bases from J, with 14 bases between. The CDR3 is made up of 16 amino acids. In germline, CDR1 is SGHKS, CDR2 YYEKEE (reference sequence). The CDR3 sequence: CASSSRGRSSTDTQYF. The DNA for the CDR3 is TGTGCCAGCAGCTCTAGGGGCCGTTCCAGCACAGATACGCAGTATTTT. The whole variable domain, remainder taken from reference TRBV5-5 and TRBJ2-3, is DAGVTQSPTHLIKTRGQQVTLRCSPISGHKSVSWYQQVLGQGPQFIFQYYEKEERGRGNFPDRFSARQFPNYSSELNVNALLLGDSALYLCASSSRGRSSTDTQYFGPGTRLTVL.